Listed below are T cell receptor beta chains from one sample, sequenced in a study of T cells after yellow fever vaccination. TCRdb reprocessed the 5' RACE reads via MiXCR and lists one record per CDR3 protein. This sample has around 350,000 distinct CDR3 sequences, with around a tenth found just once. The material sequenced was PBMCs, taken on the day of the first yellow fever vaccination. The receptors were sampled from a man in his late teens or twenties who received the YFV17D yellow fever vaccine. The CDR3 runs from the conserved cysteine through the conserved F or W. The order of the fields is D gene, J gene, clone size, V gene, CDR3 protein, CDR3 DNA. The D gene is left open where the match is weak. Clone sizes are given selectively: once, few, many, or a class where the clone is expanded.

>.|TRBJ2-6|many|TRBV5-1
CASWGRLAGANVLTF
TGCGCCAGCTGGGGCAGGCTCGCTGGGGCCAACGTCCTGACTTTC
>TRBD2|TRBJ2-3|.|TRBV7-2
CASSLRRGRATDTQYF
TGTGCCAGCAGCCTCAGACGGGGGAGGGCCACAGATACGCAGTATTTT
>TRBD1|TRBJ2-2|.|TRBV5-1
CASRIQGITGELFF
TGCGCCAGCAGAATACAGGGGATCACCGGGGAGCTGTTTTTT
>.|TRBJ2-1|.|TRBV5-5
CASSFSDYLGGEQFF
TGTGCCAGCAGCTTTTCGGACTACCTAGGGGGTGAGCAGTTCTTC
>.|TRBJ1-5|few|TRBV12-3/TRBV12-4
CASSQQMDQPQHF
TGTGCCAGCAGTCAACAGATGGATCAGCCCCAGCATTTT
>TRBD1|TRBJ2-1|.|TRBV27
CASSLFSPTGVTEQFF
TGTGCCAGCAGTTTATTCTCACCGACAGGGGTTACTGAGCAGTTCTTC
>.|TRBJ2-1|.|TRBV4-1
CASSRIGGQKNEQFF
TGCGCCAGCAGCCGGATTGGGGGGCAAAAGAATGAGCAGTTCTTC
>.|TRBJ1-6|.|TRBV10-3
CAISVDSSYNSPLHF
TGTGCCATCAGTGTTGATAGCTCCTATAATTCACCCCTCCACTTT
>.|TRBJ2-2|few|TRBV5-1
CASSQWRGAGELFF
TGCGCCAGCAGCCAATGGAGGGGGGCCGGGGAGCTGTTTTTT
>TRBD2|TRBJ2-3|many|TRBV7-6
CASSLITSGGTDTQYF
TGTGCCAGCAGCTTAATAACGAGCGGGGGGACAGATACGCAGTATTTT
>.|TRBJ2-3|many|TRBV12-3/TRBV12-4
CASSLESGSTDTQYF
TGTGCCAGCAGTTTAGAGTCAGGGAGCACAGATACGCAGTATTTT
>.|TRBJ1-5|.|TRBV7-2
CASSVYNQPQHF
TGTGCCAGCAGCGTTTACAATCAGCCCCAGCATTTT
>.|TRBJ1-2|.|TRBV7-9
CASSLVGGPYGYTF
TGTGCCAGCAGCTTAGTCGGGGGTCCTTATGGCTACACCTTC
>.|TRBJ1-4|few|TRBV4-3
CASSQDVSTNEKLFF
TGCGCCAGCAGCCAAGACGTTTCAACTAATGAAAAACTGTTTTTT
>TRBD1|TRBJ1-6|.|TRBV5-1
CASNRQGDNSPLHF
TGCGCCAGCAACCGACAGGGGGATAATTCACCCCTCCACTTT
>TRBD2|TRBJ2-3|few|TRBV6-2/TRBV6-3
CASSYLGLAGAPPPITDTQYF
TGTGCCAGCAGTTACTTGGGACTAGCGGGGGCCCCGCCACCAATAACAGATACGCAGTATTTT
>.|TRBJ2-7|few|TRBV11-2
CASSPRQSYEQYF
TGTGCCAGCAGCCCACGACAGAGTTACGAGCAGTACTTC
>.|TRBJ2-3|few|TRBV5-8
CASSPFQGDTQYF
TGTGCCAGCAGCCCTTTCCAGGGAGACACGCAGTATTTT
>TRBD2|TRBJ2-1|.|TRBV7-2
CASSLAGRGGHNEQFF
TGTGCCAGCAGCTTAGCTGGGCGGGGGGGCCACAATGAGCAGTTCTTC
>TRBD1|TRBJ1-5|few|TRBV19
CASSARQGFNSNQPQHF
TGTGCCAGTAGTGCCCGACAGGGGTTCAATAGCAATCAGCCCCAGCATTTT
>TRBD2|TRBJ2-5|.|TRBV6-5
CASSYGGTSGTETQYF
TGTGCCAGCAGTTATGGGGGGACTAGCGGAACAGAGACCCAGTACTTC
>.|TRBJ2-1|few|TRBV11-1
CASSLVDHNEQFF
TGTGCCAGCAGCTTAGTCGACCACAATGAGCAGTTCTTC
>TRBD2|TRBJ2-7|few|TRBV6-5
CASSWGSGALSYEQYF
TGTGCCAGCAGTTGGGGTAGCGGGGCCCTCTCCTACGAGCAGTACTTC
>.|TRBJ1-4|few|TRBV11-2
CASSLSVVQEKLFF
TGTGCCAGCAGCCTCTCAGTAGTCCAGGAAAAACTGTTTTTT
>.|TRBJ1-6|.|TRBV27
CASGYPSYNSPLHF
TGTGCCAGCGGGTACCCCTCCTATAATTCACCCCTCCACTTT
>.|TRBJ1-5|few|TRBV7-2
CASSYGQAMGQPQHF
TGTGCCAGCAGCTATGGGCAGGCGATGGGGCAGCCCCAGCATTTT
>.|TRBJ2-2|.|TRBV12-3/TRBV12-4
CASSFRTPNTGELFF
TGTGCCAGCAGTTTCCGGACACCGAACACCGGGGAGCTGTTTTTT
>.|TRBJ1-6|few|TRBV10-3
CAISGQWKSSYNSPLHF
TGTGCCATCAGTGGACAGTGGAAGAGCTCCTATAATTCACCCCTCCACTTT
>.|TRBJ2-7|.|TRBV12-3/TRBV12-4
CASSARAAAAHEQYF
TGTGCCAGCAGTGCCCGGGCGGCGGCGGCCCACGAGCAGTACTTC
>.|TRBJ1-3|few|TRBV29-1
CSVDRGGNTIYF
TGCAGCGTTGATAGAGGAGGAAACACCATATATTTT
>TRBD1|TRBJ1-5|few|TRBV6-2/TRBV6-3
CASSSKTGFNSQPQHF
TGTGCCAGCAGTTCGAAGACAGGGTTCAACAGTCAGCCCCAGCATTTT
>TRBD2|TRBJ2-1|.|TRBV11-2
CASSLGSLAGINEQFF
TGTGCCAGCAGCTTAGGGAGTCTAGCGGGGATCAATGAGCAGTTCTTC
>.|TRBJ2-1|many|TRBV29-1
CSVEYSGSYNEQFF
TGCAGCGTTGAATATTCGGGCAGCTACAATGAGCAGTTCTTC
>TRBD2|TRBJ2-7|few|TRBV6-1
CASMDVAGGSYEQYF
TGTGCCAGCATGGATGTGGCGGGGGGCTCCTACGAGCAGTACTTC
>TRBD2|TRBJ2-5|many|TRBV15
CATSRDLAGETQYF
TGTGCCACCAGCAGAGATCTAGCGGGGGAGACCCAGTACTTC
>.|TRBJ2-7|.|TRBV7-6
CASSLTERWSRSLYEQYF
TGTGCCAGCAGCCTAACAGAAAGATGGTCTAGAAGTCTTTACGAGCAGTACTTC
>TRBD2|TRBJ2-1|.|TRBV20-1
CSVTERGGSYNEQFF
TGCAGTGTCACCGAGCGGGGGGGGTCCTACAATGAGCAGTTCTTC
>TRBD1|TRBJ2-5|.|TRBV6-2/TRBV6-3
CASSPVWGPSGLTGGQETQYF
TGTGCCAGCAGTCCCGTTTGGGGCCCCAGCGGGCTCACAGGGGGCCAAGAGACCCAGTACTTC
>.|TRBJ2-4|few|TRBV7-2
CASSEDGRGVIQYF
TGTGCCAGCAGCGAAGATGGCAGGGGGGTCATTCAGTACTTC
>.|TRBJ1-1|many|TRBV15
CATSTVRTENTEAFF
TGTGCCACCAGCACAGTAAGGACGGAGAACACTGAAGCTTTCTTT
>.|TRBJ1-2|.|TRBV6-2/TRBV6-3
CASSSTGHYGYTF
TGTGCCAGCAGCTCGACAGGACACTATGGCTACACCTTC
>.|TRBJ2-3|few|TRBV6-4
CASLNARTTDTQYF
TGTGCCAGCCTCAACGCGCGGACCACAGATACGCAGTATTTT
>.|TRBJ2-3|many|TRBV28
CASSSPSTDTQYF
TGTGCCAGCAGTTCCCCCTCCACAGATACGCAGTATTTT
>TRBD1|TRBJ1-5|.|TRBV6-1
CASSGGQGTGNQPQHF
TGTGCCAGCAGTGGAGGACAGGGGACGGGCAATCAGCCCCAGCATTTT
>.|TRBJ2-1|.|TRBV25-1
CASSVPTRPPGAYKNEQFF
TGTGCCAGCAGTGTCCCGACTAGACCTCCAGGGGCTTACAAGAATGAGCAGTTCTTC
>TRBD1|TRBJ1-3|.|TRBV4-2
CASSQERIPGTGSIYPQYF
TGTGCCAGCAGCCAAGAGAGGATTCCCGGGACAGGTTCAATCTACCCTCAATATTTT
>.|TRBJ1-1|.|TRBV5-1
CASSYPGRMNTEAFF
TGCGCCAGCAGCTATCCGGGTCGCATGAACACTGAAGCTTTCTTT
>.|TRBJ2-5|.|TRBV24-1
CATSAGGGQETQYF
TGTGCCACCAGTGCTGGAGGCGGCCAAGAGACCCAGTACTTC
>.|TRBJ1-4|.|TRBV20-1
CSAPVEGEKLFF
TGCAGTGCCCCGGTGGAGGGAGAAAAACTGTTTTTT
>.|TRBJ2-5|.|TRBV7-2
CASSLVGGPSTQYF
TGTGCCAGCAGCTTAGTTGGGGGCCCAAGCACCCAGTACTTC
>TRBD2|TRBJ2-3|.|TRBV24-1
CATSGGAEDTQYF
TGTGCCACCAGCGGGGGGGCTGAAGATACGCAGTATTTT
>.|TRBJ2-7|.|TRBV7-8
CASSVQGIGIYEQYF
TGTGCCAGCAGCGTACAGGGTATCGGGATCTACGAGCAGTACTTC